The present T cell receptor (beta chain) was sequenced within a study of shared clonotypes between healthy human individuals. The method was immunoSEQ multiplex PCR; TCRdb's version includes in-frame clones alone and lacks a portion of them. This sample has some 650,000 clones, with more than 95% found just once. This CDR3 is built from 17 residues. Germline V gene sequence: CDR1 SGHRS, CDR2 YFSETQ. Trimming took 1 base from V and 3 from J, leaving 17 bases between them. General study points: Of the naive CD4 clonotypes, around 5% were shared across a few donors. Few donors restricted represented genetic and exposure-history diversity.

Regarding this clone: No antigen is known for it.

This TCR was recovered from a woman between 25 and 40 years old in good health. The chain couples TRBV5-1 to TRBJ2-1, with D perhaps given as TRBD1 or TRBD2 (5 bases each). The specimen was naive CD4+ T cells sorted from blood. Subset: CD45RA+ positively selected. Written as DNA, the CDR3 is TGCGCCAGCAGCTTGAAATACCGGGACCGCAACTACAATGAGCAGTTCTTC. Its translation is CASSLKYRDRNYNEQFF.